This TCR beta chain derives from a study of blood T cell repertoires in COVID-19. As for the study in general: The United States, Italy and Spain were the sources of the acute and convalescent COVID-19 samples.

The germline gives CDR1 LNHDA, CDR2 SQIVND (reference sequence). The CDR3 is 15 amino acids. The J segment lost 7 bases and the V segment lost 3 bases, leaving 9 bases of the junction unmatched. Participants were aged 18 to 89 years, lived in 24 US areas, and enrolled virtually. Participants were placed into cohorts based on the clinical history they reported. Cohort 3 recovery required two negative PCRs, clearance, or symptom resolution. Method: immunoSEQ multiplex PCR; TCRdb's copy keeps in-frame clones and lacks some. The table has roughly 220,000 clones, 88% seen once; the top ten hold roughly 2.8%.

Specimen: PBMCs or T cells enriched from blood (not recorded which). This clonotype was obtained from a woman in her twenties or thirties who had recovered from COVID-19. The rearrangement links TRBV19 to TRBJ1-5; 7 nucleotides line up with TRBD1. CDR3 sequence: CASSMIGGAGQPQHF. For the CDR3, the DNA is TGTGCCAGTAGTATGATAGGGGGCGCAGGGCAGCCCCAGCATTTT.